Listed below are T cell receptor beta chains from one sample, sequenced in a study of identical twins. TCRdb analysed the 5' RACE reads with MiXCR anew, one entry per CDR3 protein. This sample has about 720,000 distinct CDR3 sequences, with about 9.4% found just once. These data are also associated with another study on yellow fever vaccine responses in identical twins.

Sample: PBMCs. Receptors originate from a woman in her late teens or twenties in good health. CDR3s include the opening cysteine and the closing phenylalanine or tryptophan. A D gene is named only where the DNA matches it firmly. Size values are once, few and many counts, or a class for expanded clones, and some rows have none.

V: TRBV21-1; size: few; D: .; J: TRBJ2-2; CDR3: CASSKVPTIGGAGELFF; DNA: TGTGCCAGCAGCAAAGTTCCGACGATAGGTGGAGCCGGGGAGCTGTTTTTT
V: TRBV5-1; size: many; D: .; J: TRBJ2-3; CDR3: CASSPGLMSTDTQYF; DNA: TGCGCCAGCAGCCCAGGACTGATGAGCACAGATACGCAGTATTTT
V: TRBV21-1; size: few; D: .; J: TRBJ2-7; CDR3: CASSMIPSCEQYF; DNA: TGTGCCAGCAGCATGATCCCATCCTGCGAGCAGTACTTC
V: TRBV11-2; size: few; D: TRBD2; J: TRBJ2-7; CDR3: CASSRTTSGSGGVYEQYF; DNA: TGTGCCAGCAGCCGCACAACTAGCGGGAGTGGCGGTGTGTACGAGCAGTACTTC
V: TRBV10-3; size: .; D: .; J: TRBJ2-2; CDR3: CAISERGRRDTGELFF; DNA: TGTGCCATCAGTGAAAGGGGGAGGCGCGACACCGGGGAGCTGTTTTTT
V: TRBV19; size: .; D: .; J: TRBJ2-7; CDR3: CASSPAYTGYEQYF; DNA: TGTGCCAGTAGTCCAGCCTATACAGGTTACGAGCAGTACTTC
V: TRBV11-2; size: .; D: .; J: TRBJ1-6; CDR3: CASSLAGGVNSPLHF; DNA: TGTGCCAGCAGCTTAGCTGGAGGAGTGAATTCACCCCTCCACTTT
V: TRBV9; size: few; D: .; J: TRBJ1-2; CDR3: CASRGRTEENYGYTF; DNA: TGTGCCAGCAGGGGGAGGACAGAGGAGAACTATGGCTACACCTTC
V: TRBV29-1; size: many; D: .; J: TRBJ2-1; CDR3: CSVEPGLTFYPWNEQFF; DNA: TGCAGCGTTGAGCCCGGTTTGACGTTCTACCCATGGAATGAGCAGTTCTTC
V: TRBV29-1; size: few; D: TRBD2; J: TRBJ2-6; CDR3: CSVGDTGGARANVLTF; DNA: TGCAGCGTTGGTGACACCGGGGGGGCGCGGGCCAACGTCCTGACTTTC
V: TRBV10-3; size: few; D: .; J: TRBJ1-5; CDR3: CAISALQSNQPQHF; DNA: TGTGCCATCAGTGCTCTTCAGTCCAATCAGCCCCAGCATTTT
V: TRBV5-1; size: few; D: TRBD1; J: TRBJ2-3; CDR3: CASSLEDRSATQYF; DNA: TGCGCCAGCAGCTTGGAGGACAGGTCGGCTACGCAGTATTTT
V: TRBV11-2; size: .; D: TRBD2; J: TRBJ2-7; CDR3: CASGRAGGGLEQYF; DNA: TGTGCCAGCGGGAGAGCGGGAGGGGGATTGGAGCAGTACTTC
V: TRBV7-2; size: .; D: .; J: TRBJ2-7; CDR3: CASSPTTSGGFEQYF; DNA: TGTGCCAGCAGCCCCACGACAAGTGGGGGATTCGAGCAGTACTTC
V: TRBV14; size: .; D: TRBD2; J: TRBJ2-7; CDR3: CASSPVAGAHEQYF; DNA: TGTGCCAGCAGCCCTGTAGCGGGAGCCCACGAGCAGTACTTC
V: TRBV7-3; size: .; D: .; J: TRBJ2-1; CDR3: CASSLGRSLNNEQFF; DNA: TGTGCCAGCAGCTTAGGGAGGAGCCTTAACAATGAGCAGTTCTTC
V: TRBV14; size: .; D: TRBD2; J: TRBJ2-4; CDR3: CASSQTLAGVIGIQYF; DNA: TGTGCCAGCAGCCAAACACTAGCGGGAGTGATCGGCATTCAGTACTTC
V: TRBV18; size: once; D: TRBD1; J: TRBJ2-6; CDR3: CASSNRGSGANVLTF; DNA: TGTGCCAGCTCAAACAGGGGCTCTGGGGCCAACGTCCTGACTTTC
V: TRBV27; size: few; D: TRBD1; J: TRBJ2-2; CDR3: CASSLYMVRGLDTGELFF; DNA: TGTGCCAGCAGTTTATACATGGTGAGGGGGCTGGACACCGGGGAGCTGTTTTTT
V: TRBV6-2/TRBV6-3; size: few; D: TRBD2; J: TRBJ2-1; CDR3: CASSYALISGIGEQFF; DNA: TGTGCCAGCAGTTACGCCCTGATTAGCGGGATCGGTGAGCAGTTCTTC
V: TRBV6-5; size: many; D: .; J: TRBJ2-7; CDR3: CASSYYSEQGYEQYF; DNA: TGTGCCAGCAGTTACTACAGCGAACAGGGATACGAGCAGTACTTC
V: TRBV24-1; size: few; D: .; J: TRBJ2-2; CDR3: CATSDLKTGNTGELFF; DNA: TGTGCCACCAGTGATCTGAAGACAGGGAACACCGGGGAGCTGTTTTTT
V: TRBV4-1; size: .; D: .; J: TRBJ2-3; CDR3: CASSQDPPLRADTQYF; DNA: TGCGCCAGCAGCCAAGATCCCCCGTTGAGGGCAGATACGCAGTATTTT
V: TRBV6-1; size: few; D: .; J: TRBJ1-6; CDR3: CASGGARGTNSPLHF; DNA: TGTGCCAGCGGGGGGGCGAGGGGTACGAATTCACCCCTCCACTTT
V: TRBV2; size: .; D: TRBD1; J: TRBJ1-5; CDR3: CASSGSTGVNQPQHF; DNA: TGTGCCAGCAGTGGATCAACAGGGGTTAATCAGCCCCAGCATTTT
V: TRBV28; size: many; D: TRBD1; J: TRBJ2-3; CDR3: CASSFYRGPDTQYF; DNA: TGTGCCAGCAGTTTCTACAGGGGCCCAGATACGCAGTATTTT
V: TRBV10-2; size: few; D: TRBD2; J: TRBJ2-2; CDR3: CASSELADTGELFF; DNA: TGCGCCAGCAGTGAACTAGCGGACACCGGGGAGCTGTTTTTT
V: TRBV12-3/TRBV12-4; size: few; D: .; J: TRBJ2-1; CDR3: CASSLRVGENGYNEQFF; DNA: TGTGCCAGCAGTTTACGGGTGGGGGAAAATGGGTACAATGAGCAGTTCTTC
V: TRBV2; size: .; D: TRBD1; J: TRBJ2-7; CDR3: CASSGRTGKYEQYF; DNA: TGTGCCAGCAGTGGACGGACAGGAAAATACGAGCAGTACTTC
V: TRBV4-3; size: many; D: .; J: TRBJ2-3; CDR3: CASSQEGATGDTQYF; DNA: TGCGCCAGCAGCCAGGAAGGCGCCACGGGAGATACGCAGTATTTT
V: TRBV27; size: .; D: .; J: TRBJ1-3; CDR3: CASSLSPGNTIYF; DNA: TGTGCCAGCAGTTTATCTCCGGGAAACACCATATATTTT
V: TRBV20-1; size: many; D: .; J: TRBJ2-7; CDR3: CSARVSPTMEQYF; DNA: TGCAGTGCTAGAGTGTCTCCCACCATGGAGCAGTACTTC
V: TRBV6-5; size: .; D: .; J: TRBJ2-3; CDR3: CASSSPGEGVAYF; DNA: TGTGCCAGCAGTTCCCCAGGGGAGGGGGTAGCGTATTTT
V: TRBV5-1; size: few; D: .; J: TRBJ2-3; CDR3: CASSPYPGGAGTDTQYF; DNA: TGCGCCAGCAGCCCGTACCCTGGGGGGGCCGGCACAGATACGCAGTATTTT
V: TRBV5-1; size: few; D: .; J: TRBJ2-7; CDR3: CASSLTGNNYEQYF; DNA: TGCGCCAGCAGCTTGACCGGTAACAACTACGAGCAGTACTTC
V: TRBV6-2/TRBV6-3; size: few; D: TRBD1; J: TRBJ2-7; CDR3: CASRLQGAPAYEQYF; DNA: TGTGCCAGCAGGCTACAGGGGGCCCCGGCCTACGAGCAGTACTTC
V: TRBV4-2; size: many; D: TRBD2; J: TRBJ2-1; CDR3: CASRTLSGTRSNEQFF; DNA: TGTGCCAGCAGAACCCTTTCGGGGACTAGGTCGAATGAGCAGTTCTTC
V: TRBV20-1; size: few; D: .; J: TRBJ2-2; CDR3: CSAMTTSLGRELFF; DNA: TGCAGTGCGATGACTACTAGTTTGGGCAGGGAGCTGTTTTTT
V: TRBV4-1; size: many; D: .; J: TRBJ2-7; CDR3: CASSQEGGLVGVGPYEQYF; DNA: TGCGCCAGCAGCCAAGAAGGAGGTTTGGTGGGAGTGGGTCCCTACGAGCAGTACTTC
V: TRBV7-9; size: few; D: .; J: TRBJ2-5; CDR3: CASSLAQGPTTQETQYF; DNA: TGTGCCAGCAGCTTAGCTCAGGGTCCCACCACACAAGAGACCCAGTACTTC
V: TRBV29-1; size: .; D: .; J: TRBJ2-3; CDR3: CSVEMGHRALTDTQYF; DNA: TGCAGCGTTGAAATGGGCCACAGGGCCCTCACAGATACGCAGTATTTT
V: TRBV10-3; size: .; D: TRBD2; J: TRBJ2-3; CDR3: CAISERAGGTGDTQYF; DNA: TGTGCCATCAGTGAGAGGGCGGGGGGCACCGGAGATACGCAGTATTTT
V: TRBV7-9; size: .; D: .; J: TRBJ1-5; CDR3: CASSLVGAGNQPQHF; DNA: TGTGCCAGCAGCTTGGTGGGGGCTGGCAATCAGCCCCAGCATTTT
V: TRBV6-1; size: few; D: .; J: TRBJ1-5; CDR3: CASGWGNDQPQHF; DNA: TGTGCCAGCGGCTGGGGTAATGATCAGCCCCAGCATTTT
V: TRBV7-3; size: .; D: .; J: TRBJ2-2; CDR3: CASSPMGTGGPGELFF; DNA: TGTGCCAGCAGCCCCATGGGGACGGGCGGTCCCGGGGAGCTGTTTTTT
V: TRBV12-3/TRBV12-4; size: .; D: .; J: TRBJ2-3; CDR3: CASSSIKPGGPDTQYF; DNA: TGTGCCAGCAGTTCAATCAAACCCGGGGGACCAGATACGCAGTATTTT
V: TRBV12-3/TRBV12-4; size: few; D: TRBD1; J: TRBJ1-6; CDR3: CASTPGGRGSYNSPLHF; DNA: TGTGCCAGCACTCCCGGGGGCAGGGGGTCCTATAATTCACCCCTCCACTTT
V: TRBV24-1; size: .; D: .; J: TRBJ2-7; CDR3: CATSDSRELYEQYF; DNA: TGTGCCACCAGTGACTCCCGGGAACTTTACGAGCAGTACTTC
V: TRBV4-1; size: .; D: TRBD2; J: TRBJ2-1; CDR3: CASSQTSGNPSREQFF; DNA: TGCGCCAGCAGCCAGACTAGCGGGAACCCCTCCCGTGAGCAGTTCTTC
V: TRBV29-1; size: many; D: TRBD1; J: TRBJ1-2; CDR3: CSVQTGAGYTF; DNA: TGCAGCGTCCAGACAGGGGCTGGCTACACCTTC
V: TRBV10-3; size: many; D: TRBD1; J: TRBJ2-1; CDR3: CAIRGDRVTYNEQFF; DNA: TGTGCCATCAGAGGGGACAGGGTAACCTACAATGAGCAGTTCTTC
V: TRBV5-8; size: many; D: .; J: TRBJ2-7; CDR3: CASSFSTGEQYF; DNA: TGTGCCAGCAGCTTTAGTACCGGCGAGCAGTACTTC
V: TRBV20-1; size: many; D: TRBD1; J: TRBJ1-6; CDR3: CSARVRTGDSPLHF; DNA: TGCAGTGCTAGAGTCCGAACAGGGGATTCACCCCTCCACTTT
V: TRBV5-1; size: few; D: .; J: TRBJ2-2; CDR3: CASKSQGANTGELFF; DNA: TGCGCCAGCAAGTCACAGGGAGCGAACACCGGGGAGCTGTTTTTT